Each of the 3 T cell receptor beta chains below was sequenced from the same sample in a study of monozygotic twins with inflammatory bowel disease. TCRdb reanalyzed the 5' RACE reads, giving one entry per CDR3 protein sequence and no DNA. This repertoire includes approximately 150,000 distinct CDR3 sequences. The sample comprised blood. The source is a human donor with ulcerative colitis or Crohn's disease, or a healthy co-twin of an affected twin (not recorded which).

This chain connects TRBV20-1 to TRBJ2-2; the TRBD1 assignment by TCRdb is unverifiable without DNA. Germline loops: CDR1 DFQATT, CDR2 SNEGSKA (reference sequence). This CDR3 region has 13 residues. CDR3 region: CSAGGTVTGELFF.

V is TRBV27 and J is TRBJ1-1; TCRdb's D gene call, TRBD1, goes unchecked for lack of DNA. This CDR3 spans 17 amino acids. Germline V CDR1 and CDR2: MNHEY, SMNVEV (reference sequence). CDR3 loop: CASSSGLTGGVITEAFF.

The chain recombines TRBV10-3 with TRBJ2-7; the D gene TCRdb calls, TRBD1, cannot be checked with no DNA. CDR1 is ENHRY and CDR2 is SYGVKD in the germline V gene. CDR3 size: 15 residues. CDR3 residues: CAISESRGKAYEQYF.